This T cell receptor beta chain was sequenced in a study of beta chain features in type 1 diabetes. For the study at large: There were some 110 million sorted cells examined across all samples.

CD45RO/CCR7/CD25/CD127/CD95/CD27 staining was used to isolate CD4+ naive, central memory, regulatory and stem cell-like memory cells by sorting. CDR1 and CDR2 from the germline V gene are SGHDT and YYEEEE. The ends lost 4 bases at V and 0 bases at J; junction bases unmatched: 8. CDR3 length: 16 residues. This clone showed up just a few times. Its specificity is unknown. Overall study findings and caveats: Shortening that was moderate but significant affected the TCRB CDR3s of Type 1 diabetes patients in all four CD4+ subsets. In comparison with healthy donors, patients had naive, central memory and Treg TCRB repertoires that appeared more similar. For type 1 diabetes patients, VDJ junctions showed fewer insertions and more deletions.

The whole isolated RNA underwent reverse transcription, so sequencing captured expressed TCRB transcripts. The data were produced by immunoSEQ multiplex PCR, yet TCRdb's version contains in-frame clones alone and is incomplete. This sample has 130,000 or so clones, with about 17% found just once. The clonotype was recovered from a man younger than 40 with type 1 diabetes. This sequence joins TRBV5-6 and TRBJ2-3, with TRBD1 identical over 7 bases. Input material: central memory CD4+ T cells from blood. CDR3 in amino acids: CASSIYRGASTDTQYF. The CDR3 coding sequence is TGTGCCAGCAGCATTTACAGGGGCGCAAGCACAGATACGCAGTATTTT.